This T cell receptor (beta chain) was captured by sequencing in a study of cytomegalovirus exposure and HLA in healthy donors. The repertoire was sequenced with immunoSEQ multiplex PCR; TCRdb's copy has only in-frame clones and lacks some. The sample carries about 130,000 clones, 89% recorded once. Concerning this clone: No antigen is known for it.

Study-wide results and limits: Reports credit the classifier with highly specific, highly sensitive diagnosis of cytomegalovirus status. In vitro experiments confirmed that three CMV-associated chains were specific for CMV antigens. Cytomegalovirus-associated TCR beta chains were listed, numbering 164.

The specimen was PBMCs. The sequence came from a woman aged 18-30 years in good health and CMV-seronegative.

CDR3 nucleotides: TGTGCCAGCAGTGAGTCGGGGTCCACTGAAGCTTTCTTT. Translating it yields CASSESGSTEAFF. The chain is built from TRBV2 and TRBJ1-1; no clear D. The CDR3 has 13 residues. Trimming left V 3 bases short and J 4 bases short, with 9 bases between. From germline, CDR1 is SNHLY and CDR2 FYNNEI.